This T cell receptor (beta chain) was recorded in a study of T cell changes during pregnancy in multiple sclerosis. Some clones are missing from TCRdb's copy, which holds only in-frame ones; the method was immunoSEQ multiplex PCR. The sample includes roughly 46,000 clones, 93% of them seen just once. This CDR3 is 17 amino acids long. Germline V gene lookup returns CDR1 LNHNV and CDR2 YYDKDF (reference sequence). V shed 3 bases and J shed 2 bases, with 18 bases lying between them. Material: CD8+ T cells from peripheral blood mononuclear cells, obtained after pregnancy. This sequence joins TRBV15 and TRBJ2-3, with D possibly TRBD2 on 6 matching bases. This sequence originates from a female donor with multiple sclerosis, enrolled in a pregnancy study. CDR3 nucleotide sequence: TGTGCCACCAGCAGGGCCCCTAGCGAGATATCCACAGATACGCAGTATTTT. This codes for CATSRAPSEISTDTQYF.